This T cell receptor beta chain comes out of a study of cytomegalovirus exposure and HLA in healthy donors. General study results and limits: Roughly even sequencing depth across donors was the assumption behind the presence/absence analyses.

PCR amplification relied on 60 Vbeta primers (plus 13 Jbeta primers). Sequenced by immunoSEQ multiplex PCR; TCRdb stores in-frame clones only, minus some. The sample is made up of tens of thousands of clones, and the top ten hold approximately 15% of it. The CDR3 loop spans 16 amino acids. Trimming took 6 bases from V and 4 from J; bases not matched to a gene: 11. CDR1 and CDR2 from the germline V gene are GTSNPN and SVGIG (reference sequence). Note on this clone: Its target is not known.

This chain connects TRBV30 to TRBJ2-5, with 13 bases fitting TRBD2. The receptor comes from a man between 50 and 59 years old in good health and CMV-seropositive. The sequenced sample was PBMCs. This CDR3 is CACTGLAGEFPETQYF. CDR3 in DNA: TGTGCCTGCACCGGACTAGCGGGAGAATTTCCAGAGACCCAGTACTTC.